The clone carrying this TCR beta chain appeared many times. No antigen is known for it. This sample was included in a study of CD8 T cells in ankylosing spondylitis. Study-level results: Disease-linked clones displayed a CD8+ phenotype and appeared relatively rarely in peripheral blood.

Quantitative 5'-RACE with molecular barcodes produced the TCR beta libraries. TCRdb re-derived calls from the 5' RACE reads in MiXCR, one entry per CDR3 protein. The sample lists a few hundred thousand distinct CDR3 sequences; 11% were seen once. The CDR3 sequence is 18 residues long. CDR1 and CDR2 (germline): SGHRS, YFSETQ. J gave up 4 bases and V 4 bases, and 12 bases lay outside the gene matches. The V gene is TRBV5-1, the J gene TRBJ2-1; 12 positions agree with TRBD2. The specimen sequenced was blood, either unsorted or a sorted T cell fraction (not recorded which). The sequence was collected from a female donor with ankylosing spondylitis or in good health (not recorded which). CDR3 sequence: CASSPGLRLAGVYNEQFF. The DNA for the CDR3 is TGCGCCAGCAGCCCCGGACTCAGACTAGCGGGAGTTTACAATGAGCAGTTCTTC. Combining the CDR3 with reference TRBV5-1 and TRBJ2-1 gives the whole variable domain KAGVTQTPRYLIKTRGQQVTLSCSPISGHRSVSWYQQTPGQGLQFLFEYFSETQRNKGNFPGRFSGRQFSNSRSEMNVSTLELGDSALYLCASSPGLRLAGVYNEQFFGPGTRLTVL.